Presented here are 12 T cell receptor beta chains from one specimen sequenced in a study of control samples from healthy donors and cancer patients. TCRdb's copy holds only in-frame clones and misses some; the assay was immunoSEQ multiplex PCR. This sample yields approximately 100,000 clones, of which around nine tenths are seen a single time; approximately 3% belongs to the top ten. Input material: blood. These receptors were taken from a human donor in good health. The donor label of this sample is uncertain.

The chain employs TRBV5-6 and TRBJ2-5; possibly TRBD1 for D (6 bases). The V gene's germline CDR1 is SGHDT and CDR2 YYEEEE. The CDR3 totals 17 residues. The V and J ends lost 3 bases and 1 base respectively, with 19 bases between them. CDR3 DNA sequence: TGTGCCAGCAGCTGGGCGCAGGGGTCCACCAGCCAAGAGACCCAGTACTTC. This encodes CASSWAQGSTSQETQYF.

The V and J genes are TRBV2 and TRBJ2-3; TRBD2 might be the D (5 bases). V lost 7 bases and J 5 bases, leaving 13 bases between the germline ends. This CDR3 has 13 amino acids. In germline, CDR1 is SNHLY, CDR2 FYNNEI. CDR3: CASKNGDEDTQYF. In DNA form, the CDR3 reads TGTGCCAGCAAGAACGGGGATGAAGATACGCAGTATTTT. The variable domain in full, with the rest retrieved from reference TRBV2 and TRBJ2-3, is EPEVTQTPSHQVTQMGQEVILRCVPISNHLYFYWYRQILGQKVEFLVSFYNNEISEKSEIFDDQFSVERPDGSNFTLKIRSTKLEDSAMYFCASKNGDEDTQYFGPGTRLTVL.

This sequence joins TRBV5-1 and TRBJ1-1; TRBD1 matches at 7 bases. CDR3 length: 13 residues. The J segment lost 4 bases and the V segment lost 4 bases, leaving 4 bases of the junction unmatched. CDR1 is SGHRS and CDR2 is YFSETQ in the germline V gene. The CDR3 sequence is CASSTGDITEAFF. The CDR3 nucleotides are TGCGCCAGCAGCACAGGGGATATCACTGAAGCTTTCTTT.

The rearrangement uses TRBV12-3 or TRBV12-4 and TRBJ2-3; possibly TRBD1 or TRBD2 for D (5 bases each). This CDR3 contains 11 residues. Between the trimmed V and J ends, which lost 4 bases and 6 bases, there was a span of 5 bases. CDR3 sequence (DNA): TGTGCCAGCAGTTGGGGGGATACGCAGTATTTT. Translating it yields CASSWGDTQYF.

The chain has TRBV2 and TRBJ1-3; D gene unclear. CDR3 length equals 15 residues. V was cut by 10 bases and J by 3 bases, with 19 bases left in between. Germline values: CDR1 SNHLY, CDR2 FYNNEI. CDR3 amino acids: CANILERAGGNTIYF. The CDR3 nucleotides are TGTGCCAACATATTGGAGAGGGCAGGTGGAAACACCATATATTTT.

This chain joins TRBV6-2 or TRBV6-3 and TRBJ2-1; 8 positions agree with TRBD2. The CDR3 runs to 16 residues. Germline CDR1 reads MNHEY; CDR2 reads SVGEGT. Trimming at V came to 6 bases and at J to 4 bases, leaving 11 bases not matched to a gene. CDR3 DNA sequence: TGTGCCAGCAGCCCTACCGGGACTAGACTTTACAATGAGCAGTTCTTC. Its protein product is CASSPTGTRLYNEQFF.

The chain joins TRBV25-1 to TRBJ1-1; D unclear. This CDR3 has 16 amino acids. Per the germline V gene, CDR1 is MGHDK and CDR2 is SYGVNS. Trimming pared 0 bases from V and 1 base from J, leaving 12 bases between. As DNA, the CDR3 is TGTGCCAGCAGTGAATACCCTTTCGATCCGAACACTGAAGCTTTCTTT. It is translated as CASSEYPFDPNTEAFF.

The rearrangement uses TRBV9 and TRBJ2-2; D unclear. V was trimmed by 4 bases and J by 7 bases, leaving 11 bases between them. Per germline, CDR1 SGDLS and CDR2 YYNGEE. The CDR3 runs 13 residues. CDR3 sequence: CASSPDIGGELFF. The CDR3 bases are TGTGCCAGCAGCCCCGATATAGGCGGGGAGCTGTTTTTT.

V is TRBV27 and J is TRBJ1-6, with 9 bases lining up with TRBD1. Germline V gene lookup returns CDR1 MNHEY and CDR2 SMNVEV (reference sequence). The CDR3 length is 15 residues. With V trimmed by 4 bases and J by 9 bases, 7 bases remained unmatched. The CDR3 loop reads CASSSPGQGSSPLHF. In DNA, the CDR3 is TGTGCCAGCAGTTCCCCTGGACAGGGGAGTTCACCCCTCCACTTT.

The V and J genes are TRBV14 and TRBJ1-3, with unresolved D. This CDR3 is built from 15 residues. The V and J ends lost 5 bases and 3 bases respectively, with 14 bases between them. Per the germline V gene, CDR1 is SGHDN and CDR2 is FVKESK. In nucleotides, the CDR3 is TGTGCCAGCAGCAACGGTCGGGGAGGTGGAAACACCATATATTTT. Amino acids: CASSNGRGGGNTIYF.

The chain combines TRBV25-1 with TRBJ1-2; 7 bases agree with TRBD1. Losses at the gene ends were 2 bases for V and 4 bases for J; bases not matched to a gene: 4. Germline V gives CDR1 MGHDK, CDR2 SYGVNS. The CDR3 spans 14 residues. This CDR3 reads CASSEAGTVYGYTF. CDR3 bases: TGTGCCAGCAGTGAAGCCGGGACAGTCTATGGCTACACCTTC.

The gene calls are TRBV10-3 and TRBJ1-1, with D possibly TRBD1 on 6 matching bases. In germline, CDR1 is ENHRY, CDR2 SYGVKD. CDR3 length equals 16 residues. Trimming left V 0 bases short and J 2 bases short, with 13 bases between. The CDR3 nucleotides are TGTGCCATCAGTGAGTCCCCGGGACACACAAACACTGAAGCTTTCTTT. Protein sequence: CAISESPGHTNTEAFF.